Here is one T cell receptor beta chain with its context. Its antigen is as yet unknown. Selected positively for CCR7 and CD45RO-negative, naive CD8 cells excluded terminally differentiated effector memory CD45RA+ cells. Nashville, Tennessee was home to all donors, each a Caucasian adult. In germline, CDR1 is LGHNA, CDR2 YSLEER. With V trimmed by 0 bases and J by 5 bases, 12 bases remained unmatched. This CDR3 is 18 amino acids long. The data stem from a study of shared clonotypes between healthy human individuals. On the study more broadly: Plates per donor: three CD4 naive, three CD4 memory, two CD8 naive, one CD8 memory. The study, taken as a whole, reports: Sampling covered nothing but blood. Tissue TCR repertoires likely differ from those found in blood.

TCRdb's table, derived via immunoSEQ multiplex PCR, lists solely in-frame clones and lacks some. Here the sample spans about 1,900,000 clones, about 94% being singletons. The sequencing sample was made of naive CD8+ T cells sorted from blood. The V and J genes are TRBV4-3 and TRBJ2-5; 10 bases are shared with TRBD1. This sequence originates from a man younger than 30 in good health. This chain's CDR3 is CASSQDGPGQGMRETQYF. The CDR3 nucleotides read TGCGCCAGCAGCCAAGATGGGCCGGGACAGGGGATGCGGGAGACCCAGTACTTC.